What follows describes a single T cell receptor beta chain. The data originate from a study of OX40 agonist ivuxolimab in advanced cancers. Using immunoSEQ multiplex PCR, the repertoire was profiled, and TCRdb retains in-frame clones only, with some absent. The table has 40,000 to 60,000 clones, 80% to 90% seen once. Unmatched junction bases numbered 9, after V lost 8 bases and J lost 2 bases. The germline CDR1 and CDR2 sequences are LNHDA and SQIVND (reference sequence). The CDR3 contains 16 residues. The TCR comes from an adult with an advanced solid tumor such as melanoma, head and neck, liver or kidney cancer. The chain combines TRBV19 with TRBJ1-5; 10 bases map to TRBD1. Sequenced here: CD4+ or CD8+ T cells sorted from blood, sampled in a trial of the OX40 agonist ivuxolimab. This CDR3 reads CASRRRGTGGNQPQHF. Here the CDR3 DNA reads TGTGCCAGTCGTCGCCGGGGGACAGGGGGCAATCAGCCCCAGCATTTT.